This T cell receptor beta chain was recovered during a study of blood T cell repertoires in COVID-19 (dated by TCRdb to 2020 to 2021). Notes on the research overall: Samples covering the acute and convalescent phases of COVID-19 were provided by collaborators in the United States, Italy and Spain. Where available, HLA class I and class II types were obtained from metadata supplied by the sample provider rather than from assay-based typing. Samples came from the ongoing ImmuneRACE study (first 160 participants) plus 1,254 subjects from 6 global collaborators. The dataset comprised deeply sampled blood TCRbeta repertoires from subjects exposed to, actively infected with, or recovered from COVID-19. The repertoires were released in a freely available public database meant as a resource for research on the immune response to SARS-CoV-2. The material from the prospective study consisted of cDNA or gDNA derived from T cells, B-cell-depleted T cells, or PBMCs. The sample metadata nearly always contained a de-identified subject ID, COVID-19 status, age in years and sex.

About this clone: It lacks a known antigen. Nothing much larger sits one base from this clone, and base qualities are not available.

Beyond this particular receptor, the publication reports: The amount of clinical and demographic metadata varied by source and participant and was provided uncurated.

Looking up the germline V gene (reference sequence) yields CDR1 GTSNPN and CDR2 SVGIG. Spanning cysteine to phenylalanine, the CDR3 consists of 16 amino acids. Only the CDR3 portion is preserved as DNA: 48 bases, with reading frame beginning at the first base. The junction carries 12 bases between V and J, which are trimmed by 0 bases and 0 bases respectively. In Seattle, one collaborating source enrolled patients while the infection was active and tracked those patients longitudinally over the course of disease. Collaborating institutions collected whole blood in K2EDTA tubes following their own protocols. For TCRbeta analysis, collaborators shipped samples in one of three forms: frozen whole blood, isolated PBMCs, or DNA extracted from either of those sample types. The immunoSEQ Assay, a bias-controlled multiplex PCR, was used to amplify TCRbeta CDR3 regions from genomic DNA. The authors' analysis ran thus. The number of nucleated cells in each sample was estimated from the amplification of reference gene primers within the assay. Sequence reads were collapsed and filtered to measure the absolute abundance of every unique TCRbeta CDR3 rearrangement. For each sample, productive Simpson clonality was calculated as the square root of Simpson's diversity index across productive rearrangements. Drawn from immuneACCESS, this table holds only the in-frame rearrangements with V and J called that TCRdb kept. Clones are partly lost; checked studies trace under half to an unresolved V gene and leave the rest unexplained. D and trimming were read from the DNA, whereas the V and J calls and clone size are those reported in that table. The sample profile shows roughly 130,000 clones; around 84% of them were found once. Almost 9% of the sample is held by the ten biggest clonotypes.

The clonotype comes from a man aged 25 to 40 with COVID-19, enrolled during active disease. The chain is encoded by TRBV30 joined to TRBJ1-5; TRBD1 could be the D gene, as 5 bases match. Sequenced material: peripheral blood. CDR3 protein: CAWSVARGYSNQPQHF. The bases read TGTGCCTGGAGTGTAGCTAGGGGATATAGCAATCAGCCCCAGCATTTT.